These 17 T cell receptor beta chains came from one sample sequenced in a study of blood T cell repertoires in COVID-19. Profiled with immunoSEQ multiplex PCR; TCRdb holds only in-frame clones, not every one. The sample holds about 70,000 clones, more than 75% seen once. Sample: peripheral blood. The receptor source for this set is a human donor in a cohort sampled during active COVID-19.

This clone was detected only once. The chain is built from TRBV7-9 and TRBJ2-1; D perhaps matches TRBD2 (5 bases). This CDR3 spans 17 amino acids. CDR1 and CDR2 (germline): SEHNR, FQNEAQ (reference sequence). V lost 1 base and J lost 2, with 15 bases in between. The CDR3 nucleotides are TGTGCCAGCAGCTTAGTTCTAGCCGGCCCCCCCTACAATGAGCAGTTCTTC. This sequence encodes CASSLVLAGPPYNEQFF.

V is TRBV5-8 and J is TRBJ2-5; 9 nucleotides line up with TRBD1. The V and J ends lost 4 bases and 4 bases, in that order; junction bases with no gene match: 14. Per the germline V gene, CDR1 is SGHTS and CDR2 is YDEGEE. The CDR3 spans 17 residues. The DNA for the CDR3 is TGTGCCAGCAGCGGCGGTTCTTTACAGGGGGCATCAGAGACCCAGTACTTC. Its protein product is CASSGGSLQGASETQYF.

A few counts support this clone. At one boundary the junction diverges from the germline segment, which might be a read error. J is TRBJ2-2 and V is TRBV7-7; perhaps TRBD1 as D (6 bases). The germline V gene has CDR1 SSHAT and CDR2 FNYEAQ (reference sequence). The CDR3 contains 16 residues. CDR3 nucleotide sequence: TGTGCTAGCAGCAAAAGGGGGTCAGGGGAAGCCGGGGAGCTGTTTTTT. Protein product: CASSKRGSGEAGELFF.

The rearrangement uses TRBV7-9 and TRBJ1-1, with TRBD1 matching 8 bases. Per germline, CDR1 SEHNR and CDR2 FQNEAQ (reference sequence). V was pared by 4 bases and J by 6 bases, with 7 bases of the junction left unmatched. The CDR3 spans 14 residues. The CDR3 reads CASSWIGQGAEAFF. Here the CDR3 DNA reads TGTGCCAGCAGCTGGATAGGACAGGGCGCTGAAGCTTTCTTT. The full variable domain, in which reference TRBV7-9 and TRBJ1-1 provide the parts outside the CDR3, is DTGVSQNPRHKITKRGQNVTFRCDPISEHNRLYWYRQTLGQGPEFLTYFQNEAQLEKSRLLSDRFSAERPKGSFSTLEIQRTEQGDSAMYLCASSWIGQGAEAFFGQGTRLTVV.

V usage is TRBV19 and J usage is TRBJ2-3, with D tentatively TRBD2 (7 bases). Germline V lookup: CDR1 LNHDA, CDR2 SQIVND (reference sequence). The CDR3 sequence is 17 residues long. The germline V and J ends were trimmed by 4 bases and 3 bases, with 20 bases remaining between them. This chain's CDR3 is CASSTSPRGGSTDTQYF. In DNA, the CDR3 is TGTGCCAGTAGTACTTCCCCCAGGGGAGGGTCGACAGATACGCAGTATTTT.

The rearrangement uses TRBV11-2 and TRBJ2-1; TRBD2 matches at 7 bases. CDR1 is SGHAT and CDR2 is FQNNGV in the germline V gene. J was trimmed by 5 bases and V by 0 bases; bases with no gene match: 7. This CDR3 contains 16 residues. Written as DNA, the CDR3 is TGTGCCAGCAGCTTAGATAGCGGGTGGAGTAACAATGAGCAGTTCTTC. It is translated as CASSLDSGWSNNEQFF.

This clone was recorded only once. The chain couples TRBV2 to TRBJ2-3, with D uncertain. The germline V and J ends were trimmed by 7 bases and 8 bases, with 16 bases remaining between them. CDR3 length: 13 residues. Germline CDR1 reads SNHLY; CDR2 reads FYNNEI. The CDR3 region is CASNEALRGTQYF. In nucleotides, the CDR3 is TGTGCCAGCAACGAAGCGCTTCGCGGTACGCAGTATTTT. Complete variable domain (other parts from reference TRBV2 and TRBJ2-3): EPEVTQTPSHQVTQMGQEVILRCVPISNHLYFYWYRQILGQKVEFLVSFYNNEISEKSEIFDDQFSVERPDGSNFTLKIRSTKLEDSAMYFCASNEALRGTQYFGPGTRLTVL.

J is TRBJ2-3 and V is TRBV30; tentatively, D is TRBD1 (7 bases). V was shortened by 2 bases and J by 0 bases, with 15 bases between the two germline ends. The germline gives CDR1 GTSNPN, CDR2 SVGIG (reference sequence). The CDR3 spans 16 residues. The CDR3: CAWSSWRGPSTDTQYF. CDR3 coding DNA: TGTGCCTGGAGTTCTTGGAGGGGGCCGAGCACAGATACGCAGTATTTT.

The V and J genes are TRBV11-3 and TRBJ2-7; possible D gene TRBD1, 7 bases. V was cut by 2 bases and J by 2 bases, with 13 bases left in between. The CDR3 runs 15 residues. Germline-derived CDR1 and CDR2 are SGHNT and YENEEA. CDR3 DNA sequence: TGTGCCAGCAGCTTATCGGCGGGGACAGCCTACGAGCAGTACGTC. Protein: CASSLSAGTAYEQYV.

The rearrangement joins TRBV10-1 to TRBJ2-1, with D unresolved. Germline V gene sequence: CDR1 WNHNN, CDR2 SYGVQD (reference sequence). V lost 5 bases to trimming and J lost 3 bases, with 11 bases between them. The CDR3 contains 14 residues. This CDR3 is CASSRYTGYNEQFF. Here the CDR3 DNA reads TGCGCCAGCAGTCGGTATACTGGCTACAATGAGCAGTTCTTC.

This chain links TRBV2 with TRBJ2-2; 8 nucleotides line up with TRBD2. CDR1 and CDR2 (germline): SNHLY, FYNNEI. The CDR3 extends over 15 amino acids. J gave up 7 bases and V 6 bases, and 10 bases lay outside the gene matches. The CDR3 region has the DNA TGTGCCAGCAGCACGGGAGGGTTCCTCGGCGGGGAGCTGTTTTTT. Translated: CASSTGGFLGGELFF.

This sequence joins TRBV5-6 and TRBJ2-7, with 10 positions matching TRBD2. The V and J ends lost 0 bases and 7 bases, in that order; junction bases with no gene match: 10. CDR1 is SGHDT, CDR2 YYEEEE, per germline. The CDR3 loop spans 16 amino acids. The CDR3 DNA sequence: TGTGCCAGCAGCTTGGCGGGGGCTAGCGGGAGCCGTGAGCAGTACTTC. Translated, it gives CASSLAGASGSREQYF.

The chain employs TRBV19 and TRBJ1-2, with a possible D match to TRBD1 (5 bases). The V gene lost 9 bases and the J gene lost 8 bases, with 22 bases spanning the gap. Per germline, CDR1 LNHDA and CDR2 SQIVND (reference sequence). The CDR3 is 14 amino acids. CDR3 protein: CASRPSGPAYGYTF. CDR3 DNA: TGTGCCAGCCGCCCCTCAGGGCCGGCGTACGGCTACACCTTC.

The V call is TRBV29-1, the J call TRBJ2-3; D not certain. The germline gives CDR1 SQVTM, CDR2 ANQGSEA. Trimming left V 7 bases short and J 2 bases short, with 7 bases between. The CDR3 runs 11 residues. This CDR3 reads CSATYTDTQYF. The CDR3 region has the DNA TGCAGCGCGACCTACACAGATACGCAGTATTTT.

The chain links TRBV27 to TRBJ2-7, with 7 bases fitting TRBD2. Germline V lookup: CDR1 MNHEY, CDR2 SMNVEV (reference sequence). V lost 6 bases and J lost 0; bases outside the gene matches: 11. The CDR3 is made up of 16 amino acids. In nucleotides, the CDR3 is TGTGCCAGCAGCCACCCGGGGGAGCGGGGCTCCTACGAGCAGTACTTC. Translated, it gives CASSHPGERGSYEQYF.

The genes are TRBV19 and TRBJ2-1; D is possibly TRBD2 (5 bases). V was trimmed by 1 base and J by 2 bases, leaving 6 bases between them. The CDR3 length is 14 residues. Germline V gene sequence: CDR1 LNHDA, CDR2 SQIVND (reference sequence). CDR3 in amino acids: CASSIAGTYNEQFF. CDR3 sequence (DNA): TGTGCCAGTAGTATAGCGGGAACCTACAATGAGCAGTTCTTC. Combining the CDR3 with reference TRBV19 and TRBJ2-1 gives the whole variable domain DGGITQSPKYLFRKEGQNVTLSCEQNLNHDAMYWYRQDPGQGLRLIYYSQIVNDFQKGDIAEGYSVSREKKESFPLTVTSAQKNPTAFYLCASSIAGTYNEQFFGPGTRLTVL.

The V and J genes are TRBV2 and TRBJ1-5, with unresolved D. This CDR3 has 13 amino acids. CDR1 is SNHLY and CDR2 is FYNNEI in the germline V gene. The V and J ends lost 8 bases and 0 bases respectively, with 8 bases between them. CDR3 residues: CASAADSNQPQHF. In nucleotides, the CDR3 is TGTGCCAGCGCTGCGGATAGCAATCAGCCCCAGCATTTT.